This TCR beta chain was captured by sequencing in a study of T-cell reconstitution after alpha-beta-depleted transplantation in children. It was with unique molecular identifiers that the TCRbeta library was prepared. TCRdb ran MiXCR on the PCR reads and lists one entry per CDR3 protein. The sample lists around 450,000 distinct CDR3 sequences; 43% were seen once. As for this clonotype: What it recognizes is unknown.

V was clipped by 7 bases and J by 1 base; unmatched bases: 9. The germline V gene has CDR1 LNHDA and CDR2 SQIVND (reference sequence). There are 16 residues in the CDR3. Whole-study findings and limits: Surviving recipient cells, namely T cells and thymic progenitors, were the source of high day-60 TCRbeta diversity in some patients.

The chain employs TRBV19 and TRBJ2-1; TRBD2 matches at 8 bases. This receptor was identified in a girl aged 2 to 10 with aplastic anemia, due to receive a stem cell transplant. The source was PBMCs, collected before TCRalphabeta/CD19-depleted stem cell transplant. CDR3 sequence: CASTPGSGRSYNEQFF. In nucleotides, the CDR3 is TGTGCCAGTACCCCAGGCAGCGGGAGATCCTACAATGAGCAGTTCTTC.